Below, 30 T cell receptor beta chains from the same sample are listed, as sequenced in a study of blood T cells in healthy people across ages. A second PCR of roughly 7 to 11 cycles used a sample-barcoded 5' primer and a J-beta primer mix. Each CDR3 protein is one row after TCRdb ran MiXCR on the 5' RACE reads. The sample shows fewer than 1 million distinct CDR3 sequences, 40% to 50% of them seen only once. The source material was blood. The receptor source for this set is a man between 60 and 75 years old in good health.

This clonotype has only a few counts. The chain recombines TRBV7-9 with TRBJ1-4; 7 positions agree with TRBD1. Germline CDR1 reads SEHNR; CDR2 reads FQNEAQ (reference sequence). There are 16 residues in the CDR3. The ends lost 5 bases at V and 6 bases at J; junction bases unmatched: 12. The CDR3 coding sequence is TGTGCCAGCAGCCAAAACCTAGGAGGGACAGATGAAAAACTGTTTTTT. As protein: CASSQNLGGTDEKLFF.

This chain joins TRBV6-5 and TRBJ2-5; 11 bases match TRBD1. In germline, CDR1 is MNHEY, CDR2 SVGAGI. With V trimmed by 8 bases and J by 5 bases, 4 bases remained unmatched. This CDR3 is built from 13 residues. Here the CDR3 reads CASWTGGGETQYF. The CDR3 coding sequence is TGTGCCAGCTGGACAGGGGGCGGGGAGACCCAGTACTTC.

Only a few counts were recorded for this clonotype. V is TRBV14 and J is TRBJ2-7; TRBD1 agrees at 10 bases. The CDR3 covers 18 residues. Germline values: CDR1 SGHDN, CDR2 FVKESK. J gave up 6 bases and V 1 base, and 15 bases lay outside the gene matches. The CDR3 nucleotides read TGTGCCAGCAGCCAAGTCCCCCGCTGGTTGACAGGGGGCTCCGAGCAGTACTTC. It specifies CASSQVPRWLTGGSEQYF.

V and J are TRBV6-6 and TRBJ1-1; the match to TRBD1 covers 7 bases. Germline CDR1 MNHNY, CDR2 SVGAGI (reference sequence). J lost 7 bases, V lost 10 bases, and 12 bases had no gene match. The length of the CDR3 is 13 residues. CDR3 in DNA: TGTGCCACCGGTAGACAGGGACGAGGTGAAGCTTTCTTT. Translating it yields CATGRQGRGEAFF.

The gene calls are TRBV11-1 and TRBJ2-7, with 11 bases fitting TRBD1. Germline V gene data show CDR1 as SGHAT and CDR2 as FQDESV (reference sequence). Unmatched junction bases numbered 7, after V lost 3 bases and J lost 6 bases. The CDR3 sequence is 15 residues long. CDR3 protein: CASSLGPGTGGEQYF. The CDR3 DNA sequence: TGTGCCAGCAGCTTGGGACCCGGGACAGGGGGCGAGCAGTACTTC.

This clonotype was counted only a few times. The chain couples TRBV11-1 to TRBJ1-1, with a weak D call TRBD1 (5 bases). Germline V gene lookup returns CDR1 SGHAT and CDR2 FQDESV (reference sequence). CDR3 size: 14 residues. Trimming left V 4 bases short and J 1 base short, with 10 bases between. The CDR3, as DNA: TGTGCCAGCAGCTCGGATGGACAGAACACTGAAGCTTTCTTT. Protein sequence: CASSSDGQNTEAFF.

This clonotype occurred once. The chain carries TRBV7-9 and TRBJ1-3; D is unresolved. The ends were cut back, 5 bases at V and 1 base at J, with 12 bases in the middle. CDR3 size: 15 residues. From germline, CDR1 is SEHNR and CDR2 FQNEAQ (reference sequence). This CDR3 is CASSAEARSGNTIYF. The CDR3 nucleotides are TGTGCCAGCAGCGCTGAGGCCAGGTCTGGAAACACCATATATTTT.

A remark on this clonotype: A much larger clone lies one base from this, so it may be a read error. V usage is TRBV24-1 and J usage is TRBJ2-3, with D uncertain. The germline CDR1 and CDR2 sequences are KGHDR and SFDVKD. The CDR3 spans 11 residues. V lost 7 bases and J lost 4, with 5 bases in between. This CDR3 reads CATRQADTQYF. CDR3 DNA: TGTGCCACCAGGCAGGCAGATACGCAGTATTTT.

The chain employs TRBV2 and TRBJ2-7; D gene ambiguous. The CDR3 contains 12 residues. Germline loops: CDR1 SNHLY, CDR2 FYNNEI. V dropped 6 bases and J dropped 3 bases, with 9 bases sitting between them. CDR3 residues: CASRGIFYEQYF. CDR3 DNA: TGTGCCAGCAGGGGGATTTTCTACGAGCAGTACTTC.

V gene TRBV3-1 combines with J gene TRBJ2-1, with D unclear. The V gene's germline CDR1 is LGHDT and CDR2 YNNKEL (reference sequence). The CDR3 sequence is 14 residues long. Deletions cut 4 bases from V and 10 bases from J, with 17 bases between. CDR3 sequence (DNA): TGTGCCAGCAGCCCTTCATCGGGCTCCACAGAGCAGTTCTTC. This gives the protein CASSPSSGSTEQFF.

The CDR3 nucleotides read TGCAGTGCCGCGACCGGGTCCTCCTACGAGCAGTACTTC. Its translation is CSAATGSSYEQYF. This chain links TRBV20-1 with TRBJ2-7; D unresolved. Looked up from germline, CDR1 is DFQATT and CDR2 is SNEGSKA (reference sequence). The V end was cut by 6 bases, the J end by 0 bases, with 12 bases between. The CDR3 length is 13 residues.

The chain carries TRBV5-6 and TRBJ2-1; a weak D match, TRBD2 (5 bases). The CDR3 covers 17 residues. Germline assignment: CDR1 SGHDT and CDR2 YYEEEE. Deletions cut 4 bases from V and 0 bases from J, with 17 bases between. CDR3 protein: CASSPPREGSSYNEQFF. CDR3 in DNA: TGTGCCAGCAGCCCCCCTCGAGAGGGAAGCTCCTACAATGAGCAGTTCTTC.

This clonotype was detected ten times or more. The chain has TRBV11-1 and TRBJ1-2; D unresolved. Per the germline V gene, CDR1 is SGHAT and CDR2 is FQDESV (reference sequence). This CDR3 contains 13 residues. Trimming left V 5 bases short and J 2 bases short, with 9 bases between. The CDR3 DNA follows: TGTGCCAGCAGCCCAGACATAAACTATGGCTACACCTTC. This sequence encodes CASSPDINYGYTF. Filled out from reference TRBV11-1 and TRBJ1-2, the complete variable domain reads EAEVAQSPRYKITEKSQAVAFWCDPISGHATLYWYRQILGQGPELLVQFQDESVVDDSQLPKDRFSAERLKGVDSTLKIQPAELGDSAMYLCASSPDINYGYTFGSGTRLTVV.

The J gene is TRBJ2-1, the V gene TRBV6-6, with D hard to call. The germline V gene encodes CDR1 MNHNY and CDR2 SVGAGI (reference sequence). This CDR3 has 12 amino acids. V gave up 2 bases and J gave up 8 bases, with 7 bases separating them. Here the CDR3 DNA reads TGTGCCAGCAGTTACCCCCAGGATGAGCAGTTCTTC. The encoded protein is CASSYPQDEQFF.

The CDR3 coding sequence is TGTGCCACCAGCAGGGATTTTAAGGTCGATGAGCAGTTCTTC. This encodes CATSRDFKVDEQFF. The V and J genes are TRBV15 and TRBJ2-1; D call uncertain. V was pared by 3 bases and J by 8 bases, with 14 bases between. The CDR3 sequence is 14 residues long. CDR1 is LNHNV and CDR2 is YYDKDF in the germline V gene (reference sequence).

This clonotype occurred a few times. The chain links TRBV3-1 to TRBJ1-4, with D maybe TRBD1 (5 bases). This CDR3 comprises 17 residues. With 5 bases removed from V and 3 bases from J, the gap between germline ends came to 19 bases. CDR1 is LGHDT and CDR2 is YNNKEL in the germline V gene (reference sequence). As DNA, the CDR3 is TGTGCCAGCAGCTTATATTCGCGAGGGGAGTCTAATGAAAAACTGTTTTTT. Translated, it gives CASSLYSRGESNEKLFF.

This clonotype was counted only a few times. V usage is TRBV7-6 and J usage is TRBJ2-5; 12 bases agree with TRBD2. The junction had 6 bases not matched to a gene; V was cut back by 5 bases and J by 5 bases. The CDR3 extends over 15 amino acids. Looked up from germline, CDR1 is SGHVS and CDR2 is FNYEAQ. The chain's CDR3 is CASSLLAGGSETQYF. CDR3 DNA sequence: TGTGCCAGCAGCCTACTAGCGGGGGGTAGTGAGACCCAGTACTTC.

This clonotype was detected ten times or more. The genes are TRBV13 and TRBJ2-6; perhaps TRBD1 as D (5 bases). This CDR3 has 15 residues. The V end lost 5 bases, the J end lost 4 bases, and 12 bases lay between the germline ends. Germline values: CDR1 PRHDT, CDR2 FYEKMQ (reference sequence). CDR3 nucleotide sequence: TGTGCCAGCAGCCCTCGCAGGGCCGGGGCCAACGTCCTGACTTTC. This sequence encodes CASSPRRAGANVLTF.

V and J are TRBV30 and TRBJ2-7; 7 bases are a match to TRBD2. Germline V gene data show CDR1 as GTSNPN and CDR2 as SVGIG (reference sequence). The CDR3 totals 11 residues. V was pared by 0 bases and J by 12 bases, with 5 bases of the junction left unmatched. CDR3 nucleotide sequence: TGTGCCTGGAGTGTAGGACTAGTGCCGTACTTC. This sequence encodes CAWSVGLVPYF.

The chain links TRBV9 to TRBJ1-3, with D perhaps TRBD1 (6 bases). V was cut by 4 bases and J by 8 bases, with 16 bases left in between. CDR1 is SGDLS, CDR2 YYNGEE, per germline. The CDR3 spans 14 residues. CDR3 sequence reads: CASSPGQPADTIYF. CDR3 DNA: TGTGCCAGCAGCCCTGGACAGCCGGCAGACACCATATATTTT.

This clonotype was seen a few times. V usage is TRBV12-3 or TRBV12-4 and J usage is TRBJ1-6; D not resolved. The CDR3 extends over 16 amino acids. Trimming removed 3 bases from V and 8 bases from J, with 17 bases in between. The CDR3 DNA sequence: TGTGCCAGCAGTTTTCTAGGCCTCGGGAGGTATTCACCCCTCCACTTT. Translated: CASSFLGLGRYSPLHF.

V usage is TRBV27 and J usage is TRBJ1-2; maybe TRBD1 (6 bases). V was shortened by 3 bases and J by 8 bases, with 16 bases between the two germline ends. The CDR3 has 14 amino acids. Germline V CDR1 and CDR2: MNHEY, SMNVEV (reference sequence). CDR3 loop: CASSLAGQGSGYTF. As DNA, the CDR3 is TGTGCCAGCAGTTTGGCCGGGCAGGGGTCCGGCTACACCTTC.

This clonotype was detected a few times. This chain links TRBV20-1 with TRBJ2-2; D possibly matches TRBD1 or TRBD2 (6 bases each). CDR1 DFQATT and CDR2 SNEGSKA come from the germline V gene (reference sequence). V was shortened by 1 base and J by 1 base, with 10 bases between the two germline ends. The CDR3 length is 15 residues. The CDR3 nucleotides are TGCAGTGCTAGAGTAGGGGGGCTGAACACCGGGGAGCTGTTTTTT. Translation gives CSARVGGLNTGELFF.

The chain employs TRBV5-6 and TRBJ1-2; TRBD1 matches 9 bases. CDR1 SGHDT and CDR2 YYEEEE come from the germline V gene. There are 17 residues in the CDR3. J was trimmed by 4 bases and V by 0 bases; bases with no gene match: 10. The DNA for the CDR3 is TGTGCCAGCAGCTTGGCGGGGGGGACAGGGCTCGTCTATGGCTACACCTTC. This translates into CASSLAGGTGLVYGYTF.

A note on this clonotype: The junction and the germline gene differ at one end; a read error may be behind it. The J gene is TRBJ1-2, the V gene TRBV11-2; no definite D call. Germline lookup yields CDR1 SGHAT and CDR2 FQNNGV. The CDR3 sequence is 13 residues long. The CDR3 loop is CTSSFAGGRGYTF. The CDR3 DNA reads as TGTACCAGCAGCTTCGCCGGCGGCCGTGGCTACACCTTC.

CDR3 DNA: TGTGCCAGCAGTGACCCCAGCAGGGACTATGGCTACACCTTC. It codes for CASSDPSRDYGYTF. The J gene is TRBJ1-2, the V gene TRBV25-1, with D possibly TRBD1 on 5 matching bases. The CDR3 is 14 residues long. V was shortened by 3 bases and J by 3 bases, with 11 bases between the two germline ends. Germline V lookup: CDR1 MGHDK, CDR2 SYGVNS.

V usage is TRBV5-1 and J usage is TRBJ2-3; D perhaps matches TRBD2 (6 bases). V was trimmed by 0 bases and J by 5 bases, leaving 13 bases between them. This CDR3 comprises 15 residues. Germline V gene lookup returns CDR1 SGHRS and CDR2 YFSETQ. The CDR3 sequence is CASSLAGSARDTQYF. In DNA form, the CDR3 reads TGCGCCAGCAGCTTGGCCGGGAGCGCCAGAGATACGCAGTATTTT.

The rearrangement uses TRBV6-5 and TRBJ2-7; D uncertain. Germline lookup yields CDR1 MNHEY and CDR2 SVGAGI. CDR3 length equals 14 residues. V was trimmed by 6 bases and J by 0 bases, leaving 12 bases between them. CDR3 amino acids: CASSPEFGSYEQYF. The CDR3 DNA sequence: TGTGCCAGCAGCCCAGAATTTGGCTCCTACGAGCAGTACTTC.

In its sample, this clonotype was seen a few times. The chain recombines TRBV29-1 with TRBJ2-1, with 11 positions matching TRBD1. Germline V lookup: CDR1 SQVTM, CDR2 ANQGSEA. This CDR3 is 14 amino acids long. The J segment lost 4 bases and the V segment lost 7 bases, leaving 6 bases of the junction unmatched. DNA of the CDR3: TGCAGCGCTGGGACAGGGGGATTTTACAATGAGCAGTTCTTC. Translating it yields CSAGTGGFYNEQFF.

The V call is TRBV18, the J call TRBJ2-1, with D perhaps matching TRBD1 (5 bases). CDR3 length: 15 amino acids. V shed 1 base and J shed 5 bases, with 12 bases lying between them. Germline-derived CDR1 and CDR2 are KGHSH and LQKENI. The CDR3 loop is CASSPRQTIHNEQFF. The CDR3 coding sequence is TGTGCCAGCTCACCACGACAGACAATCCACAATGAGCAGTTCTTC.